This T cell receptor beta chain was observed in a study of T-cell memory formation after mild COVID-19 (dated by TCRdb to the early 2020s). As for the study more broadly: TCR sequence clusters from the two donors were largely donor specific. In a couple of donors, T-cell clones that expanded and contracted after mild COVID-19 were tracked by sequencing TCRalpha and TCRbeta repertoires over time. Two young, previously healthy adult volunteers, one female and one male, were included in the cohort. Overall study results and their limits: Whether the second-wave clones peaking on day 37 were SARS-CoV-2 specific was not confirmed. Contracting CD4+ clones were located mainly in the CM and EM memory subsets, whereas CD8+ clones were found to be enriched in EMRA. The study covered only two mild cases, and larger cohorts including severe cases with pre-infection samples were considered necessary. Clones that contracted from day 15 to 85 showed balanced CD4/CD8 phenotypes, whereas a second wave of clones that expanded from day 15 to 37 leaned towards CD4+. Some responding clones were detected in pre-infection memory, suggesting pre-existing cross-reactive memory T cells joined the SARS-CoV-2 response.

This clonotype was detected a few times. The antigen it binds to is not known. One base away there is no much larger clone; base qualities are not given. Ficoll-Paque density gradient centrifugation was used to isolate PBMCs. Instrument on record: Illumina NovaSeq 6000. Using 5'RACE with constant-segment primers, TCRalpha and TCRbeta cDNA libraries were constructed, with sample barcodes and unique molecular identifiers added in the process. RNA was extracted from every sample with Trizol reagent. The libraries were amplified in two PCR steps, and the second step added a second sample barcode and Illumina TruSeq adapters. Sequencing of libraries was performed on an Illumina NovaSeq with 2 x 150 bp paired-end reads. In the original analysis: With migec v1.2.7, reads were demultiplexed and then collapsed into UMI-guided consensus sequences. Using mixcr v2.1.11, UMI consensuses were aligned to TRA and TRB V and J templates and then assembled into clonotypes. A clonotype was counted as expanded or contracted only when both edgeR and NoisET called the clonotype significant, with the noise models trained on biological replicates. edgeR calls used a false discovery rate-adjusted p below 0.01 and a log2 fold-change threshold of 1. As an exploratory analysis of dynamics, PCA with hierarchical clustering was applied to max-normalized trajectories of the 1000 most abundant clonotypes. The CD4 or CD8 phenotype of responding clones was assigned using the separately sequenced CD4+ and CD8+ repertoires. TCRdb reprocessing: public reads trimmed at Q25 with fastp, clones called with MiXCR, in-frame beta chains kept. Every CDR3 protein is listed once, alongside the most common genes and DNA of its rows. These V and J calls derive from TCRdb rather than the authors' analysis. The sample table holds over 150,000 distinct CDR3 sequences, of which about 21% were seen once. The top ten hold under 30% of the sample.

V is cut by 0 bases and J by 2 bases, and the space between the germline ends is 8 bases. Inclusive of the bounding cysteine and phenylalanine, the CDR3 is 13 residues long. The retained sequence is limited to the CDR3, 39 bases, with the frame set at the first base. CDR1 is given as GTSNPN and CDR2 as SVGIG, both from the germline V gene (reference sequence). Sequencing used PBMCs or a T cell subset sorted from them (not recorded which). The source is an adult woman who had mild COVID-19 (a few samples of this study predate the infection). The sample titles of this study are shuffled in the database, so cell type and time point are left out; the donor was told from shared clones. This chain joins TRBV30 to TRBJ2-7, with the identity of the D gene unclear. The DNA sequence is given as TGTGCCTGGAGTGTAGGCGGACCCTACGAGCAGTACTTC. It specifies CAWSVGGPYEQYF.